This TCR beta chain was captured in a study of T cells after yellow fever vaccination. Overall study findings and caveats: The booster saw the reappearance of most primary-vaccination clones (roughly 95% CD4, 80% to 90% CD8).

A universal primer site and UMIs were added as TCR cDNA was made by 5'RACE template switching. TCRdb passed the 5' RACE reads through MiXCR, listing each CDR3 protein once. The sample lists about 550,000 distinct CDR3 sequences, around 21% seen once, with around 15% in the top ten. The germline V gene has CDR1 DFQATT and CDR2 SNEGSKA (reference sequence). V shed 6 bases, J shed 6 bases, and the junction held 10 bases outside the gene matches. This CDR3 spans 14 amino acids. Details on this clonotype: Its target is not known.

This TCR derives from a man younger than 40 who received the YFV17D yellow fever vaccine. Sequencing used PBMCs, obtained 15 days after the yellow fever booster vaccination. The gene calls are TRBV20-1 and TRBJ1-5, with 8 bases aligning to TRBD1. The CDR3 DNA reads as TGCAGTGCCCCGACAGGGGATCTTACTCAGCCCCAGCATTTT. As protein: CSAPTGDLTQPQHF.